This record concerns one T cell receptor beta chain sequence. The antigen is not known. Time point here: pre-sensitization, week 0. Indicated treatment: therapeutic diphenylcyclopropenone sensitization with weekly scalp DPC. This entry belongs to a study of human T cells and chemical hapten exposure. As for the study in general: Subjects had 2% DPC placed on roughly 2 cm by roughly 2 cm of upper inner arm skin for sensitization. Findings of the study overall: TCRs whose frequency exceeded 1 in 1000 remained the same following DPC sensitization. All donors were alopecia patients, so their immunity may differ from that of healthy people.

A single record per CDR3 protein comes from TCRdb applying MiXCR to the RACE reads. The table shows approximately 180,000 distinct CDR3 sequences, with about 31% occurring only once. Trimming removed 4 bases from V and 6 bases from J, with 13 bases in between. Germline CDR1 MDHEN, CDR2 SYDVKM. This CDR3 is 13 amino acids long. This rearrangement joins TRBV28 to TRBJ2-7; weak D call: TRBD2 (6 bases). This clonotype originated in a woman aged 25 to 39 with alopecia areata. Some clones in this sample may be carry-over from other donors' samples. The material was whole blood, obtained in connection with sensitization to the hapten diphenylcyclopropenone (DPC). The CDR3 reads CASSSGLLSEQYF. The CDR3 DNA reads TGTGCCAGCAGTTCGGGACTCCTCTCCGAGCAGTACTTC.